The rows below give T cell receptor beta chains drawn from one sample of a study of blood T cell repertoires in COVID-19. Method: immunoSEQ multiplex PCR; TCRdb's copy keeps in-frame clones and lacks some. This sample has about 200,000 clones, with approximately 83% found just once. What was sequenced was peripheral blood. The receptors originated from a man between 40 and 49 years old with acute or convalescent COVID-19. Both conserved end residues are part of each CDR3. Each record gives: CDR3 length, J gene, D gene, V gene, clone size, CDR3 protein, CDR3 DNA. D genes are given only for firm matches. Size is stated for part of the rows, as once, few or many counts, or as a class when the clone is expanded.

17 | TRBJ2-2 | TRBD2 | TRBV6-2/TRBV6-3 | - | CASSFLTSRVYTGELFF | TGTGCCAGCAGTTTCCTGACTAGCCGAGTCTACACCGGGGAGCTGTTTTTT
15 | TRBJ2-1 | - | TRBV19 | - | CASTYAGSSYNEQFF | TGTGCCAGTACCTATGCAGGGTCTTCCTACAATGAGCAGTTCTTC
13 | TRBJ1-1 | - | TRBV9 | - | CASSVLPDTEAFF | TGTGCCAGCAGCGTTTTGCCGGACACTGAAGCTTTCTTT
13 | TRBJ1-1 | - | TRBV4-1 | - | CASSQDRERVVFF | TGCGCCAGCAGCCAAGATCGGGAGAGGGTTGTTTTCTTT
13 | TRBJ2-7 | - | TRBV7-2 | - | CASSLVHTYEQYF | TGTGCCAGCAGCTTAGTTCACACCTACGAGCAGTACTTC
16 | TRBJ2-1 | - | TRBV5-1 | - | CASSLAPVGSYNEQFF | TGCGCCAGCAGCTTGGCCCCTGTCGGCTCCTACAATGAGCAGTTCTTC
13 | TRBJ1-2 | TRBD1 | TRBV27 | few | CASSLQGAGGYTF | TGTGCCAGCAGTCTACAGGGGGCGGGAGGCTACACCTTC
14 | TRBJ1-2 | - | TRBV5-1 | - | CASSLNNQGYGYTF | TGCGCCAGCAGCTTGAATAACCAGGGCTATGGCTACACCTTC
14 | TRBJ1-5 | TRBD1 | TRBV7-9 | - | CASSAGTGYQPQHF | TGTGCCAGCAGCGCCGGGACAGGGTATCAGCCCCAGCATTTT
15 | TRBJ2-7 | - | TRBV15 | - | CATSSLTGGFHEQYF | TGTGCCACCAGCAGCCTGACAGGCGGATTCCACGAGCAGTACTTC
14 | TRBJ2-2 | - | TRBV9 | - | CASSDRVATGELFF | TGTGCCAGCAGCGACAGGGTAGCCACCGGGGAGCTGTTTTTT
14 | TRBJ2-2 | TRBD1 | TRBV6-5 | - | CASSPRQGAGELFF | TGTGCCAGCAGCCCCCGACAGGGGGCCGGGGAGCTGTTTTTT
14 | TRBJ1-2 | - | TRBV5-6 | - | CASSLGQSNYGYTF | TGTGCCAGCAGCTTGGGGCAGTCTAACTATGGCTACACCTTC
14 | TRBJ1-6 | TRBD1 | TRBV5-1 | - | CASCLRTGNSPLHF | TGCGCCAGCTGTCTCCGGACAGGGAATTCACCCCTCCACTTT
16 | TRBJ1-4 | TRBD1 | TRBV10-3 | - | CAISPGTVATNEKLFF | TGTGCCATCAGCCCAGGGACAGTTGCAACTAATGAAAAACTGTTTTTT
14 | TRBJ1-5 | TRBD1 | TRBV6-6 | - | CASRLTGDDQPQHF | TGTGCCAGCAGATTGACAGGGGATGATCAGCCCCAGCATTTT
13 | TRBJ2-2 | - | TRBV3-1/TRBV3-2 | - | CASNNPYTGELFF | TGTGCCAGCAACAATCCCTACACCGGGGAGCTGTTTTTT
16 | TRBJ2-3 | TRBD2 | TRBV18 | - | CASSSRDGRAVDTQYF | TGTGCCAGCTCGTCTCGAGACGGGAGGGCCGTAGATACGCAGTATTTT
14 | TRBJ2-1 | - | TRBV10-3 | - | CAISESRTSNEQFF | TGTGCCATCAGTGAGTCGAGGACAAGCAATGAGCAGTTCTTC
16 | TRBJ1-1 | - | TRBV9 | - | CASSAPGGDGNTEAFF | TGTGCCAGCAGCGCCCCCGGGGGGGACGGGAACACTGAAGCTTTCTTT
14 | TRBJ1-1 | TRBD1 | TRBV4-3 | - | CASSWTGGDTEAFF | TGCGCCAGCTCCTGGACAGGGGGAGACACTGAAGCTTTCTTT
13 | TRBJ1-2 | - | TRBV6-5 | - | CASSYREVYGYTF | TGTGCCAGCAGTTACAGGGAGGTCTATGGCTACACCTTC
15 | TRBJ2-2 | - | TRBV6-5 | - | CASSYLRQYTGELFF | TGTGCCAGCAGTTACCTTAGACAGTACACCGGGGAGCTGTTTTTT
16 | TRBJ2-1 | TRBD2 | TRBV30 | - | CACDKGLAGSNDEQFF | TGTGCCTGCGACAAGGGTCTAGCGGGATCAAACGATGAGCAGTTCTTC
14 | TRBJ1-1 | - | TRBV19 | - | CASSIFPAGAEAFF | TGTGCCAGTAGTATTTTCCCTGCGGGGGCTGAAGCTTTCTTT
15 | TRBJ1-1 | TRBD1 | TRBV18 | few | CASSSTGGLNTEAFF | TGTGCCAGCTCATCCACAGGGGGTCTGAACACTGAAGCTTTCTTT
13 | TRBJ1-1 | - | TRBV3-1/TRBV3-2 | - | CASSPYWNTEAFF | TGTGCCAGCAGCCCATACTGGAACACTGAAGCTTTCTTT
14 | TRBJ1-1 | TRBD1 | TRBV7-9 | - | CASSLRTTGSEAFF | TGTGCCAGCAGTCTTCGTACGACAGGGAGCGAAGCTTTCTTT
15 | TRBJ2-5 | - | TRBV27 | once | CASSFGTRGQETQYF | TGTGCCAGCAGTTTCGGTACCCGGGGGCAAGAGACCCAGTACTTC
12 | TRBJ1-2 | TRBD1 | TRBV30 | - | CACKDRGPGYTF | TGTGCCTGTAAGGACAGGGGGCCTGGCTACACCTTC
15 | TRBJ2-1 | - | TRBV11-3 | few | CASSLAQQGYNEQFF | TGTGCCAGCAGCTTAGCGCAGCAGGGTTACAATGAGCAGTTCTTC
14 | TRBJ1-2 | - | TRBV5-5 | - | CASSLGQTDYGYTF | TGTGCCAGCAGCTTGGGACAGACGGACTATGGCTACACCTTC
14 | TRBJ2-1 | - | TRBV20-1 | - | CSASRGRSSNEQFF | TGCAGTGCTAGTCGTGGGAGATCGTCGAATGAGCAGTTCTTC
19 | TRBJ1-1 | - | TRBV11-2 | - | CASSLVGDTLEPMNTEAFF | TGTGCCAGCAGCTTAGTGGGGGACACCCTCGAGCCAATGAACACTGAAGCTTTCTTT
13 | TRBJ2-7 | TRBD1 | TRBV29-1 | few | CSVRRDREGEQYF | TGCAGCGTTCGCCGGGACAGGGAAGGCGAGCAGTACTTC
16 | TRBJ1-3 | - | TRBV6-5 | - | CASSYSGGSSGNTIYF | TGTGCCAGCAGTTACTCAGGCGGCAGCTCTGGAAACACCATATATTTT
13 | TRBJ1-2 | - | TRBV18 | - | CASSPRGSGGYTF | TGTGCCAGCTCCCCGCGAGGCAGTGGTGGCTACACCTTC
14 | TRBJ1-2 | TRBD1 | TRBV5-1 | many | CASSPGTGAYGYTF | TGCGCCAGTTCCCCAGGGACAGGGGCCTATGGCTACACCTTC
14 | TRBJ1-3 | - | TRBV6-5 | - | CASTTASSGNTIYF | TGTGCCAGCACCACCGCGAGCTCTGGAAACACCATATATTTT
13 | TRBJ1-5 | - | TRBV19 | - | CASSFGRDQPQHF | TGTGCCAGTAGTTTCGGCAGGGATCAGCCCCAGCATTTT
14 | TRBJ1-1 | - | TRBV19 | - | CASSNEVRNTEAFF | TGTGCCAGTAGTAATGAGGTCCGGAACACTGAAGCTTTCTTT
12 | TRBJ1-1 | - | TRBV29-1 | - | CSVTPRGTEAFF | TGCAGCGTCACACCGCGGGGCACTGAAGCTTTCTTT
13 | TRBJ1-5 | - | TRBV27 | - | CASSLSRSQPQHF | TGTGCCAGCAGTTTGTCTAGGAGTCAGCCCCAGCATTTT
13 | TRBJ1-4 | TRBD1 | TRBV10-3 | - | CAISKADREKLFF | TGTGCCATCAGTAAAGCGGACAGGGAAAAACTGTTTTTT
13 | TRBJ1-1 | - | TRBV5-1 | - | CASSLTQNTEAFF | TGCGCCAGCAGCTTGACTCAGAACACTGAAGCTTTCTTT
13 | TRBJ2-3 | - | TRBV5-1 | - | CASSWAPADTQYF | TGCGCCAGCAGCTGGGCCCCGGCAGATACGCAGTATTTT
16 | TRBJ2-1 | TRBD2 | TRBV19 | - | CASSRLAGDSYNEQFF | TGTGCCAGTAGTAGATTAGCGGGAGACTCCTACAATGAGCAGTTCTTC
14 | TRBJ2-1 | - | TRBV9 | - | CASSPLADYNEQFF | TGTGCCAGCAGCCCTTTGGCGGACTACAATGAGCAGTTCTTC
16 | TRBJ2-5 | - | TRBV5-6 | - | CASSRRLEAFGETQYF | TGTGCCAGCAGCCGCCGACTGGAGGCCTTTGGAGAGACCCAGTACTTC
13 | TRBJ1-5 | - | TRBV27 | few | CASSWASNQPQHF | TGTGCCAGCAGCTGGGCCAGCAATCAGCCCCAGCATTTT
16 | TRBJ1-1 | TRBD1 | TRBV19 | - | CASSSLWDRENTEAFF | TGTGCCAGTAGCTCCCTGTGGGACAGGGAAAACACTGAAGCTTTCTTT
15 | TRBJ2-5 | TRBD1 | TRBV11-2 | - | CASSEGTGGRETQYF | TGTGCCAGCAGTGAGGGGACAGGGGGGAGAGAGACCCAGTACTTC
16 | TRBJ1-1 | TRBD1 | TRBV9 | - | CASSVKGTGMNTEAFF | TGTGCCAGCAGCGTAAAAGGGACAGGGATGAACACTGAAGCTTTCTTT
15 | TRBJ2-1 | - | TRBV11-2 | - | CASSVRQNPYNEQFF | TGTGCCAGCAGCGTCCGACAGAATCCTTACAATGAGCAGTTCTTC
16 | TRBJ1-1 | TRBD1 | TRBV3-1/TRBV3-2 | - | CASSQDPLTGGAEAFF | TGTGCCAGCAGCCAAGACCCACTTACAGGGGGCGCTGAAGCTTTCTTT
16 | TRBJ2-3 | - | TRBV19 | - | CASSMTWRGSTDTQYF | TGTGCCAGTAGTATGACGTGGAGGGGAAGCACAGATACGCAGTATTTT
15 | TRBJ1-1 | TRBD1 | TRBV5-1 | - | CASSPSDRGDTEAFF | TGCGCCAGCAGCCCCTCGGACAGGGGTGACACTGAAGCTTTCTTT